This T cell receptor beta chain was recovered during a study of cytomegalovirus exposure and HLA in healthy donors. Points on this clone: Its antigen is undetermined.

Primers for the PCR totalled 60 Vbeta and 13 Jbeta. Measured with immunoSEQ multiplex PCR; TCRdb has only the in-frame clones, and not every one. Among 150,000 to 200,000 clones listed, approximately 85% were seen once. CDR1 SEHNR and CDR2 FQNEAQ come from the germline V gene (reference sequence). The CDR3 runs 14 residues. The germline V and J ends were trimmed by 5 bases and 4 bases, with 13 bases remaining between them. Study-level points and caveats: A later analysis reportedly identified an Asian-associated ancestry cluster as carrying fewer N-insertions than the roughly 670-donor mean. The study flagged some 180 TCR beta chains as cytomegalovirus-associated.

Sequencing was performed on PBMCs. The chain uses TRBV7-9 and TRBJ2-3, with D maybe TRBD1 (5 bases). The source of this sequence is a man aged 18 to 35 in good health and CMV-seropositive. CDR3 protein: CASSPQEGADTQYF. The CDR3 bases are TGTGCCAGCAGCCCCCAGGAAGGGGCAGATACGCAGTATTTT.